This TCR beta chain is from a study of CD8+CD57+ T cells in acquired aplastic anemia. Those patients picked for sequencing had displayed CD8+CD57+ cell expansion on flow cytometry. The CDR3 is 14 residues long. Germline V gene data show CDR1 as SEHNR and CDR2 as FQNEAQ (reference sequence). Trimming stripped 4 bases from V and 2 bases from J, with 10 bases between. The study profiled TCR beta VDJ and CDR3 using genomic DNA as template. TCRdb reprocessed the reads via MiXCR and lists one record per CDR3 protein. Here the sample spans about 200,000 distinct CDR3 sequences, under 50% being singletons. The TCR was taken from a human donor with aplastic anemia. This sequence joins TRBV7-9 and TRBJ2-3; D not certain. Source material: sorted CD4+, CD8+, or CD8+CD57+ T cells (not recorded which) from PBMCs. CDR3 DNA: TGTGCCAGCAGCTCATCCCCAATCACAGATACGCAGTATTTT. Residues: CASSSSPITDTQYF.